This TCR beta chain was documented in a study of T cell responses to AZD1222 COVID-19 vaccine. Data came from immunoSEQ multiplex PCR; TCRdb stores just in-frame clones and leaves some out. The sample gives around 67,000 clones, around 84% of which show up once; approximately 22% is in the top ten. Germline loops: CDR1 MNHEY, CDR2 SVGEGT. The CDR3 runs to 14 residues. V shed 4 bases and J shed 4 bases, with 11 bases lying between them. The chain carries TRBV6-2 or TRBV6-3 and TRBJ2-1, with D maybe TRBD2 (5 bases). The specimen was peripheral blood, collected on day 0 of AZD1222 vaccination. This receptor was identified in an adult in good health. The CDR3 protein is CASSSGRGYNEQFF. The CDR3 region has the DNA TGTGCCAGCAGTTCCGGACGAGGGTACAATGAGCAGTTCTTC.